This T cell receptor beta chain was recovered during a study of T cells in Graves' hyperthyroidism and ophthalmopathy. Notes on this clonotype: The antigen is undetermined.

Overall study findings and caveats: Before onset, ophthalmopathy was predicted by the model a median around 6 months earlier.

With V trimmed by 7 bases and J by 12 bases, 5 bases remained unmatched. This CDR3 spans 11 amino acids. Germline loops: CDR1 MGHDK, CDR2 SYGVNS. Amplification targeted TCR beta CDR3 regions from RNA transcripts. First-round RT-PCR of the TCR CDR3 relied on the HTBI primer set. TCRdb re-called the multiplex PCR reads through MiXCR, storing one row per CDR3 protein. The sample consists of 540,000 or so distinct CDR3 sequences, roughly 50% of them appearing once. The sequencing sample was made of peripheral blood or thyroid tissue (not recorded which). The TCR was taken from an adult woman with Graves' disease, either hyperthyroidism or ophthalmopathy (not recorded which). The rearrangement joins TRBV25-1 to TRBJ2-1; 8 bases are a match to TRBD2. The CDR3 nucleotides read TGTGCCAGCACAGCGGGGGATACGCAGTTCTTC. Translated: CASTAGDTQFF.